The clone carrying this TCR beta chain was detected once. This entry comes from a study of blood T cell repertoires in COVID-19. Germline V gene sequence: CDR1 LGHDT, CDR2 YNNKEL (reference sequence). The J segment lost 2 bases and the V segment lost 8 bases, leaving 12 bases of the junction unmatched. The CDR3 is 17 residues long. In the authors' methods: Amplifying reference gene primers gave estimates of nucleated cell counts. The protocol was immunoSEQ multiplex PCR, while the TCRdb copy is restricted to in-frame clones and leaves out a portion. D and trimming were read from the DNA, whereas the V and J calls and clone size are those reported in that table. The sample has over 100,000 clones, roughly 87% seen once.

The sequence came from a man older than 75 with acute or convalescent COVID-19. V and J are TRBV3-1 (or the pseudogene TRBV3-2) and TRBJ2-2, with 9 nucleotides matching TRBD1. The sample taken for sequencing was peripheral blood. The chain's CDR3 is CASSPDRGGLNTGELFF. DNA for the CDR3: TGTGCCAGCTCCCCGGACAGGGGAGGTCTTAACACCGGGGAGCTGTTTTTT.